The TCR beta chain under discussion was sequenced for a study of T cells in Graves' hyperthyroidism and ophthalmopathy. This clonotype has a count of ten or more. Researchers took RNA transcripts and amplified the TCR beta CDR3 regions from them. First-round RT-PCR of the TCR CDR3 relied on the HTBI primer set. TCRdb redid the calling of the multiplex PCR reads with MiXCR, one entry per CDR3 protein. The sample has 550,000 to 650,000 distinct CDR3 sequences, less than 15% seen once. The TCR sequence derives from a woman aged 40 to 50 with Graves' hyperthyroidism. The sequencing sample was made of blood.

For the CDR3, the DNA is TGTGCCAGCAGTTACACCCCCGGCCAGTTACGGGATACGCAGTATTTT. It codes for CASSYTPGQLRDTQYF. The rearrangement uses TRBV6-2 or TRBV6-3 and TRBJ2-3; D gene ambiguous. The germline V gene encodes CDR1 MNHEY and CDR2 SVGEGT. The CDR3 runs 16 residues. The germline V and J ends were trimmed by 2 bases and 6 bases, with 18 bases remaining between them.